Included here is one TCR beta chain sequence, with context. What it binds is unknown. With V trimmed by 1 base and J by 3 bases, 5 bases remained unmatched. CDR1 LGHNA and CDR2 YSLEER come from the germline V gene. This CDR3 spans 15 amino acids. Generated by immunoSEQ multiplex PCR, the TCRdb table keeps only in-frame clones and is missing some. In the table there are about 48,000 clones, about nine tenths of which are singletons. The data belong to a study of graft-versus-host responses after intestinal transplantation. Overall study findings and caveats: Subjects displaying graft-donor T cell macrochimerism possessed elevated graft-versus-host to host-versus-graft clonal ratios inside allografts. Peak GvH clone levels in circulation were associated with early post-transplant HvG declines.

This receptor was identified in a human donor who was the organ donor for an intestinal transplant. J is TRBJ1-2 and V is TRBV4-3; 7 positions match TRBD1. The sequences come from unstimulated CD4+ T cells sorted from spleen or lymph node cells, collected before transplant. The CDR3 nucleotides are TGCGCCAGCAGCCAAGCGAACCAGGGGGACTATGGCTACACCTTC. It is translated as CASSQANQGDYGYTF.